The rows below give T cell receptor beta chains drawn from one sample of a study of blood T cell repertoires in COVID-19. Generated by immunoSEQ multiplex PCR, the TCRdb table keeps only in-frame clones and is missing some. The sample records 120,000 to 150,000 clones, approximately 90% being singletons. The sample comprised peripheral blood. Receptors originate from a woman aged 55-70 years with active COVID-19. Both conserved end residues are trimmed from each CDR3. Fields, in order: V gene, CDR3 protein.

TRBV19	ATRSRVETQY
TRBV4-1	ASSQEVDSGRGPDTQY
TRBV4-3	ASSRGTGGGNIQY
TRBV15	ATSREQGNQPQH
TRBV28	ASSLGRGGNEQY
TRBV13	ASSRIGGLAGISYNEQF
TRBV28	ASSLRPATMNTEAF
TRBV18	ASSPSKDRGNQPQH
TRBV27	ASSLRDRVTGELF
TRBV7-6	ASSELGLGFVKELF
TRBV10-2	ASSELAGETDTQY
TRBV18	ASSPPGQLAYEQY
TRBV11-1	ASSLAGLAGETQY
TRBV19	ASSLTYSKRGPDTQY
TRBV20-1	SASRLAGVHEQY
TRBV7-2	ASRTSLGLAGGGTGELF